A single sample is the source of the 27 T cell receptor beta chains below, sequenced in a study of blood T cell repertoires in COVID-19. Clones were sequenced by immunoSEQ multiplex PCR, and TCRdb holds only the in-frame ones, with some missing. This sample has tens of thousands of clones, with around 79% found just once. Material: peripheral blood. The receptors were gathered from an elderly woman with active or convalescent COVID-19.

The genes are TRBV5-4 and TRBJ1-5; D call uncertain. V shed 1 base and J shed 6 bases, with 5 bases lying between them. Germline-derived CDR1 and CDR2 are SGHNT and YYREEE (reference sequence). This CDR3 region has 12 residues. The CDR3 region has the DNA TGTGCCAGCAGCTTGTCCGGTCAGCCCCAGCATTTT. It codes for CASSLSGQPQHF.

CDR3 sequence (DNA): TGTGCCAGCAGCGTAGTTCCGGGAGGGTCTGGAAACACCATATATTTT. Translation gives CASSVVPGGSGNTIYF. The chain joins TRBV9 to TRBJ1-3; D is uncertain. Trimming took off 0 bases at V and 1 base at J, with 11 bases between the two ends. The CDR3 is made up of 16 amino acids. The V gene's germline CDR1 is SGDLS and CDR2 YYNGEE.

On this clone: The sample holds other DNA sequences that translate to the same CDR3. This chain links TRBV11-3 with TRBJ2-5; D remains unclear. Germline CDR1 and CDR2: SGHNT and YENEEA. V lost 0 bases and J 4 bases, leaving 6 bases between the germline ends. The CDR3 covers 13 residues. The CDR3 reads CASSLDSRETQYF. CDR3 DNA sequence: TGTGCCAGCAGCTTAGATTCTAGAGAGACCCAGTACTTC.

The rearrangement links TRBV27 to TRBJ2-7, with 9 bases that match TRBD2. The V gene's germline CDR1 is MNHEY and CDR2 SMNVEV (reference sequence). V lost 0 bases and J lost 6; bases outside the gene matches: 3. This CDR3 is 14 amino acids long. Here the CDR3 reads CASSLSSGSGEQYF. CDR3 in DNA: TGTGCCAGCAGTTTATCTAGCGGGAGCGGCGAGCAGTACTTC.

This clone occurred a few times. This sequence joins TRBV29-1 and TRBJ1-2; TRBD1 might be the D (5 bases). V was pared by 3 bases and J by 5 bases, with 13 bases between. The V gene's germline CDR1 is SQVTM and CDR2 ANQGSEA. The CDR3 loop spans 13 amino acids. CDR3: CSVDVAGQYGYTF. CDR3 bases: TGCAGCGTTGATGTGGCAGGGCAATATGGCTACACCTTC.

The chain recombines TRBV9 with TRBJ2-1; 9 nucleotides line up with TRBD2. Germline CDR1 SGDLS, CDR2 YYNGEE. J gave up 4 bases and V 4 bases, and 9 bases lay outside the gene matches. This CDR3 contains 16 residues. The DNA of the CDR3 is TGTGCCAGCAGCCTCACAGGGGCGGGAGGGTACAATGAGCAGTTCTTC. As protein: CASSLTGAGGYNEQFF. The full variable domain, its missing parts supplied by reference TRBV9 and TRBJ2-1, is DSGVTQTPKHLITATGQRVTLRCSPRSGDLSVYWYQQSLDQGLQFLIQYYNGEERAKGNILERFSAQQFPDLHSELNLSSLELGDSALYFCASSLTGAGGYNEQFFGPGTRLTVL.

This chain joins TRBV7-2 and TRBJ2-1, with a weak D call TRBD1 (6 bases). The length of the CDR3 is 18 residues. With 4 bases removed from V and 6 bases from J, the gap between germline ends came to 25 bases. CDR1 and CDR2 from the germline V gene are SGHTA and FQGNSA. CDR3 coding DNA: TGTGCCAGCAGCTCAACTGGGTGGGTCCAGGGGCGTCTCAATGAGCAGTTCTTC. Protein: CASSSTGWVQGRLNEQFF.

The chain is built from TRBV6-5 and TRBJ1-1; 7 bases align to TRBD1. The CDR3 is 14 residues long. V lost 8 bases, J lost 1 base, and 7 bases stayed unmatched. Germline CDR1 is MNHEY and CDR2 is SVGAGI. CDR3 amino acids: CASAARGWNTEAFF. The CDR3 DNA follows: TGTGCCAGCGCCGCCAGGGGGTGGAACACTGAAGCTTTCTTT.

V usage is TRBV6-5 and J usage is TRBJ2-5; D may be TRBD1 (5 bases). Germline-derived CDR1 and CDR2 are MNHEY and SVGAGI. There are 14 residues in the CDR3. The V end lost 3 bases, the J end lost 7 bases, and 15 bases lay between the germline ends. CDR3 coding DNA: TGTGCCAGCAGTTATGTGGGGCCGGTGGCGACCCAGTACTTC. Its protein product is CASSYVGPVATQYF.

The chain couples TRBV19 to TRBJ2-4, with D maybe TRBD2 (5 bases). The length of the CDR3 is 14 residues. Germline CDR1 is LNHDA and CDR2 is SQIVND (reference sequence). Trimming took 5 bases from V and 0 from J, leaving 8 bases between them. The CDR3 sequence: CASSPGLAKNIQYF. For the CDR3, the DNA is TGTGCCAGTAGTCCAGGACTAGCCAAAAACATTCAGTACTTC.

The chain joins TRBV16 to TRBJ1-2, with D possibly matching TRBD1 (6 bases). This CDR3 spans 13 amino acids. V shed 5 bases and J shed 5 bases, with 12 bases lying between them. Germline V gene data show CDR1 as KGHSY and CDR2 as FQNENV. The CDR3 reads CASSSNREYGYTF. The CDR3 DNA follows: TGTGCCAGCAGCTCAAACAGGGAGTATGGCTACACCTTC.

To note about this clone: Other DNA sequences in the sample encode the same CDR3. The chain couples TRBV12-3 or TRBV12-4 to TRBJ2-7, with D perhaps matching TRBD1 (6 bases). The CDR3 covers 12 residues. Trimming pared 6 bases from V and 3 bases from J, leaving 9 bases between. The CDR3 loop is CASSTQGYEQYF. In DNA, the CDR3 is TGTGCCAGCAGCACACAGGGCTACGAGCAGTACTTC.

The chain joins TRBV7-2 to TRBJ2-7, with 8 bases identical to TRBD2. Germline loops: CDR1 SGHTA, CDR2 FQGNSA. The CDR3 is made up of 16 amino acids. V lost 3 bases to trimming and J lost 1 base; unmatched junction nucleotides: 8. The DNA for the CDR3 is TGTGCCAGCAGCTTCCGCGGGGGGACTTCTTCCTACGAGCAGTACTTC. Translation gives CASSFRGGTSSYEQYF.

The rearrangement joins TRBV27 to TRBJ2-3; 9 bases align to TRBD1. V dropped 5 bases and J dropped 6; count of bases not matched to a gene: 9. The CDR3 consists of 15 residues. The germline V gene has CDR1 MNHEY and CDR2 SMNVEV (reference sequence). CDR3 region: CASSPIGTGKDTQYF. The CDR3 DNA reads TGTGCCAGCAGTCCTATCGGGACAGGGAAGGATACGCAGTATTTT.

The chain has TRBV4-1 and TRBJ1-5, with D tentatively TRBD1 (5 bases). The CDR3 extends over 16 amino acids. V lost 2 bases, J lost 1 base, and 12 bases lay in between. Germline V gene sequence: CDR1 MGHRA, CDR2 YSYEKL. The CDR3 DNA reads TGCGCCAGCAGCCAACGAGGGGCGGGAAGCAATCAGCCCCAGCATTTT. Amino acids: CASSQRGAGSNQPQHF.

This rearrangement joins TRBV3-1 (or the pseudogene TRBV3-2) to TRBJ2-5; D remains unclear. Trimming took 0 bases from V and 1 from J, leaving 9 bases between them. CDR1 is LGHDT, CDR2 YNNKEL, per germline (reference sequence). CDR3 length: 15 residues. The CDR3, as DNA: TGTGCCAGCAGCCAAGATATGGCTCTCCAAGAGACCCAGTACTTC. Protein product: CASSQDMALQETQYF.

J is TRBJ2-1 and V is TRBV5-1, with 7 bases that match TRBD2. There are 16 residues in the CDR3. CDR1 and CDR2 from the germline V gene are SGHRS and YFSETQ. With 4 bases clipped from V and 0 bases from J, the junction kept 7 bases outside the gene matches. CDR3 residues: CASSPQAGSSYNEQFF. The DNA of the CDR3 is TGCGCCAGCAGCCCACAAGCGGGGAGCTCCTACAATGAGCAGTTCTTC.

The chain recombines TRBV7-8 with TRBJ2-1, with TRBD2 matching 10 bases. CDR1 is SGHVS, CDR2 FQNEAQ, per germline. Germline trimming cut 4 bases from V and 7 bases from J; bases unmatched to any gene: 7. The CDR3 loop spans 15 amino acids. DNA of the CDR3: TGTGCCAGCAGCTCTCAGCGGGGGGGCAATAATGAGCAGTTCTTC. This gives the protein CASSSQRGGNNEQFF.

J is TRBJ1-1 and V is TRBV7-9; 7 bases align to TRBD1. J lost 7 bases, V lost 4 bases, and 9 bases had no gene match. Per germline, CDR1 SEHNR and CDR2 FQNEAQ (reference sequence). The CDR3 length is 14 residues. The CDR3 is CASSSIKGADEAFF. For the CDR3, the DNA is TGTGCCAGCAGCTCCATCAAGGGGGCTGATGAAGCTTTCTTT.

The rearrangement links TRBV7-8 to TRBJ2-7; D is ambiguous. The V and J ends lost 5 bases and 9 bases respectively, with 17 bases between them. The CDR3 totals 13 residues. Per the germline V gene, CDR1 is SGHVS and CDR2 is FQNEAQ. The CDR3 coding sequence is TGTGCCAGCAGCACCGCTCTCCTACGTGGGCAGTACTTC. Its translation: CASSTALLRGQYF.

The chain employs TRBV2 and TRBJ1-1; TRBD1 is a possible D gene (5 bases). V was clipped by 7 bases and J by 4 bases, with 10 bases between them. CDR1 is SNHLY and CDR2 is FYNNEI in the germline V gene. The CDR3 is made up of 12 amino acids. The CDR3, as DNA: TGTGCCAGCACTTTTCAGGGCACTGAAGCTTTCTTT. Residues: CASTFQGTEAFF.

The chain carries TRBV7-2 and TRBJ2-3; tentative D call: TRBD2 (5 bases). Germline V gene sequence: CDR1 SGHTA, CDR2 FQGNSA. Trimming pared 5 bases from V and 0 bases from J, leaving 15 bases between. CDR3 length: 16 amino acids. This chain's CDR3 is CASSPTGIISTDTQYF. The DNA of the CDR3 is TGTGCCAGCAGCCCTACCGGGATTATTAGCACAGATACGCAGTATTTT.

The chain uses TRBV9 and TRBJ1-1, with D hard to call. Germline CDR1 and CDR2: SGDLS and YYNGEE. V lost 1 base to trimming and J lost 0 bases, with 22 bases between them. This CDR3 is 19 amino acids long. CDR3 in amino acids: CASSVTPSQQQALNTEAFF. The CDR3, as DNA: TGTGCCAGCAGCGTAACCCCCTCCCAACAGCAGGCACTGAACACTGAAGCTTTCTTT.

This clone was observed a handful of times. The chain couples TRBV11-2 to TRBJ2-7, with TRBD2 as a possible D gene (6 bases). Germline V gene sequence: CDR1 SGHAT, CDR2 FQNNGV. Trimming left V 3 bases short and J 2 bases short, with 14 bases between. There are 15 residues in the CDR3. In nucleotides, the CDR3 is TGTGCCAGCAGCTTTCGGGCTAGCGTCGCCTACGAGCAGTACTTC. It specifies CASSFRASVAYEQYF.

There are a few counts of this clone. The V call is TRBV7-9, the J call TRBJ1-6; the match to TRBD1 covers 7 bases. Germline V lookup: CDR1 SEHNR, CDR2 FQNEAQ (reference sequence). CDR3 length: 15 residues. The trim removed 5 bases at V and 8 bases at J, leaving 9 bases unmatched. DNA for the CDR3: TGTGCCAGCAGCGCCTTACAGGGGTTCTATTCACCCCTCCACTTT. This translates into CASSALQGFYSPLHF.

V and J are TRBV18 and TRBJ1-2; D remains unclear. The CDR3 is 15 residues long. Germline-derived CDR1 and CDR2 are KGHSH and LQKENI. Trimming left V 3 bases short and J 0 bases short, with 11 bases between. For the CDR3, the DNA is TGTGCCAGCTCACCTGCCCGGGGTTCTAACTATGGCTACACCTTC. Translated: CASSPARGSNYGYTF.

The V and J genes are TRBV28 and TRBJ1-2; possibly TRBD1 for D (5 bases). CDR3 length: 14 amino acids. From germline, CDR1 is MDHEN and CDR2 SYDVKM. Trimming cost V 1 base and J 4 bases, with 10 bases left between them. In DNA, the CDR3 is TGTGCCAGCAGTTTATCCCGGACAACCTATGGCTACACCTTC. Its protein product is CASSLSRTTYGYTF.